This T cell receptor beta chain was retrieved from a study of cytomegalovirus exposure and HLA in healthy donors. This CDR3 contains 11 residues. V was trimmed by 5 bases and J by 7 bases, leaving 3 bases between them. Germline lookup yields CDR1 PRHDT and CDR2 FYEKMQ (reference sequence). Generated by immunoSEQ multiplex PCR, the TCRdb table keeps only in-frame clones and is missing some. The sample has 180,000 or so clones, about 86% seen once. The material sequenced was PBMCs. The clonotype comes from a woman aged 30 to 39 in good health and CMV-seronegative. The chain carries TRBV13 and TRBJ1-6; no reliable D call. For the CDR3, the DNA is TGTGCCAGCAGCCAAAATTCACCCCTCCACTTT. Translating it yields CASSQNSPLHF. The variable domain in full, completed from reference TRBV13 and TRBJ1-6, reads AAGVIQSPRHLIKEKRETATLKCYPIPRHDTVYWYQQGPGQDPQFLISFYEKMQSDKGSIPDRFSAQQFSDYHSELNMSSLELGDSALYFCASSQNSPLHFGNGTRLTVT.